This TCR beta chain was identified during a study of blood T cell repertoires in COVID-19. Assay used: immunoSEQ multiplex PCR; TCRdb lists only in-frame clones, some missing. The sample holds over 85,000 clones; 80% to 95% are singletons and the top ten take about 2.5%. The V end was cut by 5 bases, the J end by 2 bases, with 19 bases between. CDR3 length: 17 amino acids. Germline-derived CDR1 and CDR2 are SEHNR and FQNEAQ (reference sequence). The sample was peripheral blood. The gene calls are TRBV7-9 and TRBJ2-1, with TRBD2 as a possible D gene (6 bases). This receptor was obtained from a human donor with active COVID-19. The donor label of this sample is uncertain. The DNA of the CDR3 is TGTGCCAGCAGCCCCGGAGGGATAGCGGCCACCTACAATGAGCAGTTCTTC. Translation gives CASSPGGIAATYNEQFF.